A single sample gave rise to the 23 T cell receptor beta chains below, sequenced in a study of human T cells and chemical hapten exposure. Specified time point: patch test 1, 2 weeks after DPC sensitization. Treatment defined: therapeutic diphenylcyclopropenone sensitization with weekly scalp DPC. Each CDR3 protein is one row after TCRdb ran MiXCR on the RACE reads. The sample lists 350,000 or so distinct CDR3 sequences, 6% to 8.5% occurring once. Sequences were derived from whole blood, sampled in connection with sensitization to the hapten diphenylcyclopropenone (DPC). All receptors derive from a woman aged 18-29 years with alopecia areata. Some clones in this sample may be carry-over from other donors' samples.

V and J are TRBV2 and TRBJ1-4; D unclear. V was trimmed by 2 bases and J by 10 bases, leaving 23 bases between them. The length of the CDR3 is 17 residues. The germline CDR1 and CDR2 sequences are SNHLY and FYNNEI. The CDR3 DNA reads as TGTGCCAGCAGTGAATATGGAGGAGCCAGCTCCAGCGGAAAACTGTTTTTT. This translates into CASSEYGGASSSGKLFF.

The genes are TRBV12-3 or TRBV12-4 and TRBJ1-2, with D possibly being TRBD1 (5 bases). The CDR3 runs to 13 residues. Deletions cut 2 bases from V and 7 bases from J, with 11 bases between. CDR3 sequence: CASSLQARGGYTF. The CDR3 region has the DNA TGTGCCAGCAGTTTACAGGCAAGGGGTGGCTACACCTTC.

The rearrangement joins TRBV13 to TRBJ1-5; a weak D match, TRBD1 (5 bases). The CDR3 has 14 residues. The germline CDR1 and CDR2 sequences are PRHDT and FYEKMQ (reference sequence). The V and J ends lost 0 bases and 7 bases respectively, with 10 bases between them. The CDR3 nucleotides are TGTGCCAGCAGCTTAGGCTGGGGGAACCAGCCCCAGCATTTT. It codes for CASSLGWGNQPQHF.

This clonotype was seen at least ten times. The CDR3 DNA reads as TGTGCCAGCAGCCAAGATCAGATCAGGGGGGATCAGTACTTC. The encoded protein is CASSQDQIRGDQYF. The chain uses TRBV14 and TRBJ2-4; tentative D call: TRBD1 (7 bases). This CDR3 comprises 14 residues. The V gene's germline CDR1 is SGHDN and CDR2 FVKESK. The V end lost 0 bases, the J end lost 12 bases, and 15 bases lay between the germline ends.

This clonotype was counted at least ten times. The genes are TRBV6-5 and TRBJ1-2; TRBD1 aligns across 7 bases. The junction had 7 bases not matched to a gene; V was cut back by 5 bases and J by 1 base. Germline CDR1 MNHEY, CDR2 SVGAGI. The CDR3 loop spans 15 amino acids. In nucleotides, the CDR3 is TGTGCCAGCAGTCCCCGACAGGGTGGTAACTATGGCTACACCTTC. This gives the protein CASSPRQGGNYGYTF.

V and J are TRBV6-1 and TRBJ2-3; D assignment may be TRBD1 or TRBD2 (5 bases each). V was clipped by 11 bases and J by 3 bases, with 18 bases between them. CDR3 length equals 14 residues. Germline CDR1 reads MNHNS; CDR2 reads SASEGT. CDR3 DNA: TGTGCCTCCTGGAAGGGGAGTAATACAGATACGCAGTATTTT. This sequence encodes CASWKGSNTDTQYF.

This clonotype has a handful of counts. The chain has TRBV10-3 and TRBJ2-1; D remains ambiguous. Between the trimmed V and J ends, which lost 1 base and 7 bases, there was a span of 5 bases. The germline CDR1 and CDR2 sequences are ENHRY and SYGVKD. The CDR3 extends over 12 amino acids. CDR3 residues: CAISEWGNEQFF. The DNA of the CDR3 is TGTGCCATCAGTGAGTGGGGAAATGAGCAGTTCTTC.

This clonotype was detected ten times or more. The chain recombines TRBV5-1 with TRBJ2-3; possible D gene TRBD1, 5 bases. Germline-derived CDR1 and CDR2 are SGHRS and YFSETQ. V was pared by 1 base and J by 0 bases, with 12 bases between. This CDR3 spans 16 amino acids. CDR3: CASSLRQGESTDTQYF. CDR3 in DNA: TGCGCCAGCAGCTTGAGGCAGGGTGAAAGCACAGATACGCAGTATTTT.

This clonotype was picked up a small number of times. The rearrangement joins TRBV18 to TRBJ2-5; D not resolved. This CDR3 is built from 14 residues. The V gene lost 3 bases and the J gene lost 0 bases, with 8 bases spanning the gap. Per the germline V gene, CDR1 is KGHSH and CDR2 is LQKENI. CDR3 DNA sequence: TGTGCCAGCTCACCTCAGGAATACCAAGAGACCCAGTACTTC. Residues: CASSPQEYQETQYF. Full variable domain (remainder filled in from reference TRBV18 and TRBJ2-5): NAGVMQNPRHLVRRRGQEARLRCSPMKGHSHVYWYRQLPEEGLKFMVYLQKENIIDESGMPKERFSAEFPKEGPSILRIQQVVRGDSAAYFCASSPQEYQETQYFGPGTRLLVL.

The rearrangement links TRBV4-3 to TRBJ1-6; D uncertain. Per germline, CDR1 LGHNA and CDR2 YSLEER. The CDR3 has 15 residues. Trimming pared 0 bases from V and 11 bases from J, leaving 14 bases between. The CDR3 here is CASSQDGRVDPPLHF. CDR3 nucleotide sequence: TGCGCCAGCAGCCAAGACGGGAGGGTTGATCCACCCCTCCACTTT.

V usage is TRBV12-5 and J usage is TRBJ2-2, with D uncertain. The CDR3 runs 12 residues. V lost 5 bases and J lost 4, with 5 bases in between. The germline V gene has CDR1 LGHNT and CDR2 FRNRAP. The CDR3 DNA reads TGTGCTAGTGGTATCAGCACCGGGGAGCTGTTTTTT. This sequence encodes CASGISTGELFF.

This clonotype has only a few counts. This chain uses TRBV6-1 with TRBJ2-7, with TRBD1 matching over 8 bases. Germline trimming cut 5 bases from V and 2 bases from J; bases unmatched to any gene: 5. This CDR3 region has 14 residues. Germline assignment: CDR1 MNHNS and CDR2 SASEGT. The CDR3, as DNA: TGTGCCAGCAGTTCGACAGGGGTTCCCTACGAGCAGTACTTC. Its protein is CASSSTGVPYEQYF.

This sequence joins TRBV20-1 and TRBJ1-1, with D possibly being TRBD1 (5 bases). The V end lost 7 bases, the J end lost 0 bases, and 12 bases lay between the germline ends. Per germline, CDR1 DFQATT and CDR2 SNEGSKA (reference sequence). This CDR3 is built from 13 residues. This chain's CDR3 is CSGTGALNTEAFF. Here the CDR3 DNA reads TGCAGTGGAACAGGAGCCTTGAACACTGAAGCTTTCTTT.

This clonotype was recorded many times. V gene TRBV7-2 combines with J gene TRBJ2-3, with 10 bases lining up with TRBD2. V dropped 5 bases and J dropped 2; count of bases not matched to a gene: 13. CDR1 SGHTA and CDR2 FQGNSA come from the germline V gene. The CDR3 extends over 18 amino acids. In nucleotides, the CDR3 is TGTGCCAGCAGCCGGAGATTAATAGCGGGGGGATACACAGATACGCAGTATTTT. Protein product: CASSRRLIAGGYTDTQYF.

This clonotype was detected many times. This CDR3 reads CASSQPLASPSGDTQYF. In DNA, the CDR3 is TGTGCCAGCAGTCAGCCCTTGGCTAGCCCTTCGGGAGATACGCAGTATTTT. The chain has TRBV6-6 and TRBJ2-3; weak D call: TRBD2 (5 bases). Germline V gene data show CDR1 as MNHNY and CDR2 as SVGAGI (reference sequence). The CDR3 runs to 17 residues. The germline V and J ends were trimmed by 5 bases and 5 bases, with 23 bases remaining between them.

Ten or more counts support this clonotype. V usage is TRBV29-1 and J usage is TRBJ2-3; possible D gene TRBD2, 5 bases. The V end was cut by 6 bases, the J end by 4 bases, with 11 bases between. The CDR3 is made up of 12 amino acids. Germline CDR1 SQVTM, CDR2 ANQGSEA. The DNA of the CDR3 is TGCAGCGTACGGGGAGAGGCAGATACGCAGTATTTT. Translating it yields CSVRGEADTQYF.

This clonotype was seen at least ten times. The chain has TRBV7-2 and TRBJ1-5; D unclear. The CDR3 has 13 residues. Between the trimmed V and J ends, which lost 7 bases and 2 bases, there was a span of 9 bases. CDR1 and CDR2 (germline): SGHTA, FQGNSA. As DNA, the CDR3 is TGTGCCAGCATGGGAGATGGCAATCAGCCCCAGCATTTT. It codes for CASMGDGNQPQHF.

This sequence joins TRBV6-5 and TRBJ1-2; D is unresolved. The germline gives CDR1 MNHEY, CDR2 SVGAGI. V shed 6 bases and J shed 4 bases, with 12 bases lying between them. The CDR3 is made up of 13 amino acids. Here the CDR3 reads CASRNTASYGYTF. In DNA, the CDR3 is TGTGCCAGCAGAAACACGGCCTCCTATGGCTACACCTTC.

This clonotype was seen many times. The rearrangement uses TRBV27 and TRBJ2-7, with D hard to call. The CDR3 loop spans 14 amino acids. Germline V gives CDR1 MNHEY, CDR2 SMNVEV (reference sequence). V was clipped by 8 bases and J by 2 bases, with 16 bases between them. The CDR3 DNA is TGTGCCAGCGCCTGGGCAGTAGGTGCCTACGAGCAGTACTTC. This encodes CASAWAVGAYEQYF.

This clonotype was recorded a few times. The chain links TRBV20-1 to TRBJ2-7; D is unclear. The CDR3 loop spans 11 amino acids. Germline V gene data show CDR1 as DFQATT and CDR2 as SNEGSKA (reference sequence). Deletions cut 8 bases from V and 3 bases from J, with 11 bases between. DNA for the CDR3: TGCAGTATCCGGAAAGGCTACGAGCAGTACTTC. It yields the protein CSIRKGYEQYF.

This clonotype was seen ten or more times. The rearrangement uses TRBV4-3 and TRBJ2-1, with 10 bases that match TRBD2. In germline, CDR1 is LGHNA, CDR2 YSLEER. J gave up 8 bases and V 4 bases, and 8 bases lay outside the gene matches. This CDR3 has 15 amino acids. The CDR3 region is CASSRAGGVEDEQFF. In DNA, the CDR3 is TGCGCCAGCAGCCGAGCGGGGGGGGTGGAGGATGAGCAGTTCTTC.

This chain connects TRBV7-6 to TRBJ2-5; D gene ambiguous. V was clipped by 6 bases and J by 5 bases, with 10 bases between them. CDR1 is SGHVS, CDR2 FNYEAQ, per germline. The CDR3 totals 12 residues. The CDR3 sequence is CASSRPLETQYF. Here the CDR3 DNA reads TGTGCCAGCAGTCGCCCTTTGGAGACCCAGTACTTC.

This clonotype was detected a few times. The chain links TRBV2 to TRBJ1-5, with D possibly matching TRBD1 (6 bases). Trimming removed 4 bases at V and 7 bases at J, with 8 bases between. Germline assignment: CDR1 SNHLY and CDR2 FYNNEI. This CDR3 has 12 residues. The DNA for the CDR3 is TGTGCCAGCAGTGCGGACAGCCAGCCCCAGCATTTT. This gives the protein CASSADSQPQHF.